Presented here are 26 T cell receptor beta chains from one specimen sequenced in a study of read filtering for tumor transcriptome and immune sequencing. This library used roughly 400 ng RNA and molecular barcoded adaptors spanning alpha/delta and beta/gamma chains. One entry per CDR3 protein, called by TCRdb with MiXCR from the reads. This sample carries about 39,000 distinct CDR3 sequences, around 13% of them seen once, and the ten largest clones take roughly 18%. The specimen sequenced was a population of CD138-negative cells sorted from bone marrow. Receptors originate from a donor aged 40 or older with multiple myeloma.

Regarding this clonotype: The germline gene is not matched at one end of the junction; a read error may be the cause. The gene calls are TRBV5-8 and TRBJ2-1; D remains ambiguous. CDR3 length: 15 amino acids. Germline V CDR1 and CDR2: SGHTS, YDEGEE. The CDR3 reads CASSLGGTPGNEQLF. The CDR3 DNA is TGTGCCAGCAGCTTGGGTGGAACCCCTGGGAATGAGCAGCTCTTC.

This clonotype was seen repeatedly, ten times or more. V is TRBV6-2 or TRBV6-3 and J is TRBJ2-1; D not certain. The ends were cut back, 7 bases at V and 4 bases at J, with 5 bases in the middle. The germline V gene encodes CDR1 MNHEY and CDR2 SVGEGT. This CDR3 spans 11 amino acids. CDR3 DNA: TGTGCCAGCATTAGTTACAATGAGCAGTTCTTC. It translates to CASISYNEQFF.

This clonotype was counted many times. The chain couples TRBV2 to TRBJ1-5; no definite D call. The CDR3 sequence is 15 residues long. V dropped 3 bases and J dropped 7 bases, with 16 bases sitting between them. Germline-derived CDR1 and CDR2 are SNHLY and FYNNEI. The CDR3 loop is CASSEGLLGNQPQHF. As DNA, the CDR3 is TGTGCCAGCAGTGAGGGGTTACTCGGGAACCAGCCCCAGCATTTT.

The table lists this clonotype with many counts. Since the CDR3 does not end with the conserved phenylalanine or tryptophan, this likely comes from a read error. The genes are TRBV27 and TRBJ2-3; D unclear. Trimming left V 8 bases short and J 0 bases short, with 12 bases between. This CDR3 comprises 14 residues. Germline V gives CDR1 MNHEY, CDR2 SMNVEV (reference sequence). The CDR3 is CASSLTSSTDTQYS. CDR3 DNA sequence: TGTGCCAGCTCCTTGACAAGTAGCACAGATACGCAGTATTCT.

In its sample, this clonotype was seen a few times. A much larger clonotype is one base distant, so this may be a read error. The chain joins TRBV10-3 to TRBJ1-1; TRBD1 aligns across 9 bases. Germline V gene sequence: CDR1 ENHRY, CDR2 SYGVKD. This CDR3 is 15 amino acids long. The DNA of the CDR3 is TGTGCCATCAGTTATACAGGGGGCGCAAACACTGATGCTTTCTTT. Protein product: CAISYTGGANTDAFF.

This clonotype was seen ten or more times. This chain's CDR3 is CSVGRLAGNEQYF. The CDR3 DNA sequence: TGCAGCGTTGGACGACTAGCGGGGAACGAGCAGTACTTC. V usage is TRBV29-1 and J usage is TRBJ2-7, with TRBD2 matching over 11 bases. The CDR3 is 13 residues long. Germline lookup yields CDR1 SQVTM and CDR2 ANQGSEA. V was clipped by 4 bases and J by 5 bases; unmatched bases: 4.

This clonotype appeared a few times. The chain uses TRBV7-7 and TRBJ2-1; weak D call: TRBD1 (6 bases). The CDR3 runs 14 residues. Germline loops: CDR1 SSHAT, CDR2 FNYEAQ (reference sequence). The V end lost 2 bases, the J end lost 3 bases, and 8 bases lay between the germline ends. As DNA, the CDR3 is TGTGCCAGCAGCTTAAACAGGGACTACAATGAGCAGTTCTTC. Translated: CASSLNRDYNEQFF.

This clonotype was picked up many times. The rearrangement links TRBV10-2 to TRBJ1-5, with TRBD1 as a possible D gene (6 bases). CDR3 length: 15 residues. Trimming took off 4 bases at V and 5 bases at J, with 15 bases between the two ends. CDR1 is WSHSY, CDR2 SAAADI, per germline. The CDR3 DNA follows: TGCGCCAGCAGTGCTAAACAGGGAGCCCATCAGCCCCAGCATTTT. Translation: CASSAKQGAHQPQHF.

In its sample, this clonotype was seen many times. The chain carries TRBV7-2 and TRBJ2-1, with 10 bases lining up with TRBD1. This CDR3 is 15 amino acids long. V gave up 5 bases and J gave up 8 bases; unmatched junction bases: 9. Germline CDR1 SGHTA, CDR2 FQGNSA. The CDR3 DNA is TGTGCCAGCAGCGTCGGACAGGGGGTCGTCTATGAGCAGTTCTTC. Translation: CASSVGQGVVYEQFF.

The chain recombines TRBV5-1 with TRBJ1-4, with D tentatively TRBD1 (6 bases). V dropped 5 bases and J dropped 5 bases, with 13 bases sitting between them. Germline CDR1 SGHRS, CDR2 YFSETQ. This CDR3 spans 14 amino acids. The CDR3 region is CASSTGTINEKLFF. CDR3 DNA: TGCGCCAGCAGTACCGGGACAATAAATGAAAAACTGTTTTTT.

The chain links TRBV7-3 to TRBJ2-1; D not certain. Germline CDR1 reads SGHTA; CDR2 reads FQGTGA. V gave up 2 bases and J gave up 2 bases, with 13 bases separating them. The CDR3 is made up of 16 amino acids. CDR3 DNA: TGTGCCAGCAGCTTACAACCGACAACTCCCTACAATGAGCAGTTCTTC. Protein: CASSLQPTTPYNEQFF.

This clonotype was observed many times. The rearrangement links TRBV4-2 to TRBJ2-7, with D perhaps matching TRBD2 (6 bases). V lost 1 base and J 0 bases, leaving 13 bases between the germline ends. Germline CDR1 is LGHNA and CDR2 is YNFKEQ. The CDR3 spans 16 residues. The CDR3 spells CASSQGTGESSYEQYF. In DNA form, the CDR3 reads TGTGCCAGCAGCCAAGGAACGGGGGAAAGCTCCTACGAGCAGTACTTC.

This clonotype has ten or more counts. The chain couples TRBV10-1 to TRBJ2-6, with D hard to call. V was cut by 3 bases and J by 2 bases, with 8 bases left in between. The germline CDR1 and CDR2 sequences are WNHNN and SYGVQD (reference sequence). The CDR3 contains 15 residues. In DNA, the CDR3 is TGCGCCAGCAGTGACGGTGGAGCTGGGGCCAACGTCCTGACTTTC. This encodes CASSDGGAGANVLTF.

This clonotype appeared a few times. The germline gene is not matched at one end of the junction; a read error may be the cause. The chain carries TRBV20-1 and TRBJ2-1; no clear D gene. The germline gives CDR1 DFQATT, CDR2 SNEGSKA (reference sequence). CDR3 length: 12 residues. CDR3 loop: CSARVGSNGQFF. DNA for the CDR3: TGCAGTGCTAGAGTAGGGTCTAATGGGCAGTTCTTC.

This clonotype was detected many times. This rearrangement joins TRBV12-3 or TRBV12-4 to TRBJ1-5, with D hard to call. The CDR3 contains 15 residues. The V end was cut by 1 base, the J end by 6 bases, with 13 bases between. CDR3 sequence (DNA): TGTGCCAGCAGTTTAGTCCCCTGGTCTGCTCAGCCCCAGCATTTT. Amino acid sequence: CASSLVPWSAQPQHF.

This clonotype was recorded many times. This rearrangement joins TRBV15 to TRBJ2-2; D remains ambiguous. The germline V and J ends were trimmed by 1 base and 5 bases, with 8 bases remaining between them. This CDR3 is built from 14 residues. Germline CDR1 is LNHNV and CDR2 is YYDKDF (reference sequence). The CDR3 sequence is CATSRGWQTGELFF. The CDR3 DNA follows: TGTGCCACCAGCAGAGGTTGGCAGACCGGGGAGCTGTTTTTT.

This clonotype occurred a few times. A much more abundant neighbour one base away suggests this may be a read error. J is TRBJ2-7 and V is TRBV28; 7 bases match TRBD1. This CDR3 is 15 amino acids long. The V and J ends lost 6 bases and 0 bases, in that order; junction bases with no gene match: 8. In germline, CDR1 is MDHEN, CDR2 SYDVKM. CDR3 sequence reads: CASSTGTASSYEQYF. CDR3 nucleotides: TGTGCCAGCAGCACCGGGACAGCAAGCTCCTACGAGCAGTACTTC.

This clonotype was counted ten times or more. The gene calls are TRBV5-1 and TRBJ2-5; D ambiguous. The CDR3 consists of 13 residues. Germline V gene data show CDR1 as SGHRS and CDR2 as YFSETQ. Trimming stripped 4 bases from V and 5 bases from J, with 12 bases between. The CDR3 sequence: CASSLMDGETQYF. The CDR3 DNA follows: TGCGCCAGCAGCCTGATGGACGGGGAGACCCAGTACTTC.

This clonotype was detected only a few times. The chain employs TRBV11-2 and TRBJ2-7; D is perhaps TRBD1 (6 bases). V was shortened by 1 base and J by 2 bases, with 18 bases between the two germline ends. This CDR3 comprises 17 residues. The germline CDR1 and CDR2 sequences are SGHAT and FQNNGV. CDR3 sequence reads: CASSLVGKGQGTYEQYF. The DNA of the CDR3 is TGTGCCAGCAGCTTAGTCGGAAAGGGGCAGGGGACCTACGAGCAGTACTTC.

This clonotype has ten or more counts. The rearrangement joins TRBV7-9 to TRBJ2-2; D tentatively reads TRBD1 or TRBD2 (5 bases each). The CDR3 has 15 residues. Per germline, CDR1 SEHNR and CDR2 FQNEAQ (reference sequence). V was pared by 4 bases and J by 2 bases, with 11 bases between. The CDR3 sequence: CASSSRDGNTGELFF. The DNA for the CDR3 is TGTGCCAGCAGCTCCCGGGACGGTAACACCGGGGAGCTGTTTTTT.

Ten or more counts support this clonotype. CDR3 in amino acids: CASSPTGIQPQHF. In DNA form, the CDR3 reads TGTGCCAGCTCACCGACGGGTATTCAGCCCCAGCATTTT. The chain employs TRBV18 and TRBJ1-5; D is uncertain. The CDR3 is 13 amino acids. V was shortened by 3 bases and J by 6 bases, with 9 bases between the two germline ends. CDR1 KGHSH and CDR2 LQKENI come from the germline V gene.

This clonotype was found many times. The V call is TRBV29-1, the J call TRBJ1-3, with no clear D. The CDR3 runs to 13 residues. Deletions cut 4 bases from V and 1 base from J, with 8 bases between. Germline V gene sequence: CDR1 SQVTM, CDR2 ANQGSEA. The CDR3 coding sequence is TGCAGCGTTGGCCCCTTGTCTGGAAACACCATATATTTT. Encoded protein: CSVGPLSGNTIYF.

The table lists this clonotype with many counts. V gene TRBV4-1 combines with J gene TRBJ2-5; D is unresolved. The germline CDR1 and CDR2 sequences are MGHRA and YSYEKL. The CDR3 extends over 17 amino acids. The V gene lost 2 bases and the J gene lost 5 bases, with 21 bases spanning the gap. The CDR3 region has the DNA TGCGCCAGCAGCCAATTTTGGGCCCCGGCTAGTATCGAGACCCAGTACTTC. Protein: CASSQFWAPASIETQYF.

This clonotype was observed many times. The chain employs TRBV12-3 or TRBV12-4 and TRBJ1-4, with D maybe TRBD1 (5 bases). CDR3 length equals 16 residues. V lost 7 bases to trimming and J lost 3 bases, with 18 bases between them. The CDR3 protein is CASTGHINSANEKLFF. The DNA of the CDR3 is TGTGCCAGCACCGGACATATCAATTCCGCTAATGAAAAACTGTTTTTT.

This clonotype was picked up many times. The CDR3 bases are TGTGCCAGCAGTCGACAGCTGAACACTGAAGCTTTCTTT. It yields the protein CASSRQLNTEAFF. This chain connects TRBV12-3 or TRBV12-4 to TRBJ1-1; D may be TRBD1 (5 bases). V was cut by 5 bases and J by 0 bases, with 7 bases left in between. This CDR3 spans 13 amino acids.

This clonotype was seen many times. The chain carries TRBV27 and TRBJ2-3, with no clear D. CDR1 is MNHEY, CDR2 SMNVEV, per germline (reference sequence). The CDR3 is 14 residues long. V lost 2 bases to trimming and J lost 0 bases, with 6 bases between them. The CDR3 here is CASSLKASTDTQYF. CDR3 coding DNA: TGTGCCAGCAGTTTAAAAGCTAGCACAGATACGCAGTATTTT.